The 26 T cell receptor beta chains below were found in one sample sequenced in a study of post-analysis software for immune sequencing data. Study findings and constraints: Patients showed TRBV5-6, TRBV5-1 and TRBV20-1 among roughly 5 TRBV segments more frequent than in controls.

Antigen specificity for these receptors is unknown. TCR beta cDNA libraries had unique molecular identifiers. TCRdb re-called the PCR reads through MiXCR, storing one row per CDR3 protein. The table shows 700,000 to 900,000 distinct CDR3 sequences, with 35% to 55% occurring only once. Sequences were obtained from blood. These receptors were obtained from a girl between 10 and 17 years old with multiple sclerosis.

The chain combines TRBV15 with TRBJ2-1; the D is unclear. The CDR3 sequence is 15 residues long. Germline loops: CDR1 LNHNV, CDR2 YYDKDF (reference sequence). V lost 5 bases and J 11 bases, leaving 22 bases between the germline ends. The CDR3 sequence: CATSRRHDGLIKQFF. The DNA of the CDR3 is TGTGCCACCAGCCGGCGACATGACGGCTTAATAAAGCAGTTCTTC.

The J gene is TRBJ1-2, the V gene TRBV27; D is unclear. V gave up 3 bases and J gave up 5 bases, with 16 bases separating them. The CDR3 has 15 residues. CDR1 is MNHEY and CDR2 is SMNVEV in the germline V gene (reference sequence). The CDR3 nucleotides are TGTGCCAGCAGTTTGCGATCGCGGCAATTTTATGGCTACACCTTC. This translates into CASSLRSRQFYGYTF.

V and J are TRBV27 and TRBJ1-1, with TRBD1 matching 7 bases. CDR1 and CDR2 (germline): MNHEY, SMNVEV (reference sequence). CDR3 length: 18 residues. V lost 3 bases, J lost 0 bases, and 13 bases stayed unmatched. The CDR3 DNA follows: TGTGCCAGCAGTTTTTTCCGGCAGGGGGGTGTCATGAACACTGAAGCTTTCTTT. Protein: CASSFFRQGGVMNTEAFF.

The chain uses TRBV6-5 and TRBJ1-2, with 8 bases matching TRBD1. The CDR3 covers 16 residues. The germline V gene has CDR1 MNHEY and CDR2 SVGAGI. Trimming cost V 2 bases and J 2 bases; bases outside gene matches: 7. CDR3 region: CASSYRGQGGNYGYTF. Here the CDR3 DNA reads TGTGCCAGCAGTTACCGCGGACAGGGAGGAAACTATGGCTACACCTTC.

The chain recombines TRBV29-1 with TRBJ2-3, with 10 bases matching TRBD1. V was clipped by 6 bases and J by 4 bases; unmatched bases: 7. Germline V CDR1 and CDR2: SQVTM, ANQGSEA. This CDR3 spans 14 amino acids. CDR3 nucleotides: TGCAGCGTCCTGACAGGGGGCGCCTCAGATACGCAGTATTTT. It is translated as CSVLTGGASDTQYF.

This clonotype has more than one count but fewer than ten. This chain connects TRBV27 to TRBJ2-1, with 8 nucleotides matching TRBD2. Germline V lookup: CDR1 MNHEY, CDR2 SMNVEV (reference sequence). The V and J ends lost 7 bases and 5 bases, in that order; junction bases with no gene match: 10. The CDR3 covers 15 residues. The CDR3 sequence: CASTLRLAGHNEQFF. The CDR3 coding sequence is TGTGCCAGCACCCTTCGGCTAGCGGGCCACAATGAGCAGTTCTTC.

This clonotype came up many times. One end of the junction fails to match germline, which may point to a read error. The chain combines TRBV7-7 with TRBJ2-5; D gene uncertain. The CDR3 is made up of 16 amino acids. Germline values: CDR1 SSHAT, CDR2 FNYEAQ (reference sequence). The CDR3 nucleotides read TGTGCTAGCAGCGCATCGACCGGTACCGGCCAAGAGACCCAGTACTTC. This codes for CASSASTGTGQETQYF.

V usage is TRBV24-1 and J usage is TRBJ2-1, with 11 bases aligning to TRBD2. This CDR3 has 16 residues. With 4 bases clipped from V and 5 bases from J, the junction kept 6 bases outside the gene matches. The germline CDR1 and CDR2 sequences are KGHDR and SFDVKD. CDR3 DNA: TGTGCCACCAGTGACGCGGGACTAGCGGTGAACAATGAGCAGTTCTTC. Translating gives CATSDAGLAVNNEQFF.

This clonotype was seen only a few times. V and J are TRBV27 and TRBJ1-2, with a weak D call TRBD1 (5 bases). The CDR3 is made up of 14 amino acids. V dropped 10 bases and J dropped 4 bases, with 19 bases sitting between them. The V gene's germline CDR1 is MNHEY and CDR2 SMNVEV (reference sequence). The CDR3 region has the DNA TGTGCCACCGCACCGGGGGACGGATCCTATGGCTACACCTTC. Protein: CATAPGDGSYGYTF.

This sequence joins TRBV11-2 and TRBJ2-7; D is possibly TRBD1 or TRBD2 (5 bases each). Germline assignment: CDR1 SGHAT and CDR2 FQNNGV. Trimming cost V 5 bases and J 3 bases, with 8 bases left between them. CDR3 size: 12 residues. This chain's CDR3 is CASSGAGYEQYF. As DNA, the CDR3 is TGTGCCAGCAGCGGGGCGGGCTACGAGCAGTACTTC. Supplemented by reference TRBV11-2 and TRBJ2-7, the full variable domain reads EAGVAQSPRYKIIEKRQSVAFWCNPISGHATLYWYQQILGQGPKLLIQFQNNGVVDDSQLPKDRFSAERLKGVDSTLKIQPAKLEDSAVYLCASSGAGYEQYFGPGTRLTVT.

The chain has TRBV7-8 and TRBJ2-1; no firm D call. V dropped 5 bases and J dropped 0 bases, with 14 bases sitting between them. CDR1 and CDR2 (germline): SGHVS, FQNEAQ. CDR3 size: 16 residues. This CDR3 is CASSPMGLSSYNEQFF. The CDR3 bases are TGTGCCAGCAGCCCCATGGGATTGAGCTCCTACAATGAGCAGTTCTTC.

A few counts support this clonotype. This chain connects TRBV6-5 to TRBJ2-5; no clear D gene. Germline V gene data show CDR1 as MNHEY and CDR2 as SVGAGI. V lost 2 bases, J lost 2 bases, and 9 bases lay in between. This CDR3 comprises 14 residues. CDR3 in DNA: TGTGCCAGCAGTTACAACGGATTTCAAGAGACCCAGTACTTC. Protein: CASSYNGFQETQYF.

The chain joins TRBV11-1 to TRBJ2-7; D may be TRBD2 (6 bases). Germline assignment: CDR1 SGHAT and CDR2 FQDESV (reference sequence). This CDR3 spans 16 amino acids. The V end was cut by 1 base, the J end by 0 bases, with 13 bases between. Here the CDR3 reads CASSLVSRGSSYEQYF. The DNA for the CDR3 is TGTGCCAGCAGCTTAGTGTCGCGGGGAAGCTCCTACGAGCAGTACTTC.

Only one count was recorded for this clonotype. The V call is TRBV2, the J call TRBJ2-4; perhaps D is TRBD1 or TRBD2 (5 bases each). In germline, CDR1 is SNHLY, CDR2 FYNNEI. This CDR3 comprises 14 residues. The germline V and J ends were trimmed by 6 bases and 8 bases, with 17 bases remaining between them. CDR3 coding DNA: TGTGCCAGCAGGGGGGTCGGGGTAATGGACATTCAGTACTTC. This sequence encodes CASRGVGVMDIQYF.

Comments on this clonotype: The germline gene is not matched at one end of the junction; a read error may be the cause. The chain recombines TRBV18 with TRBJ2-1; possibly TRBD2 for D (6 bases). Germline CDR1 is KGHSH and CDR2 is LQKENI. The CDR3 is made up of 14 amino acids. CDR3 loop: CVSSPNFGSDEQFF. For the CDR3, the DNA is TGTGTCAGCTCACCAAATTTCGGGAGTGATGAGCAGTTCTTC.

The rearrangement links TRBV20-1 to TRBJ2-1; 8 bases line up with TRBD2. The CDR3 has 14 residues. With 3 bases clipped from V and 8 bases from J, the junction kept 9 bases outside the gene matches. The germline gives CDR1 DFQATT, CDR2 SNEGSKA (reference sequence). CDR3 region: CSARLAGMYYEQFF. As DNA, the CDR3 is TGCAGTGCTAGGCTAGCGGGCATGTACTATGAGCAGTTCTTC.

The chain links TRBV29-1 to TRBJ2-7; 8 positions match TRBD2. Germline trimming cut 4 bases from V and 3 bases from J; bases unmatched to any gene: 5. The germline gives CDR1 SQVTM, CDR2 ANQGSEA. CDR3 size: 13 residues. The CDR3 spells CSVAGGVVYEQYF. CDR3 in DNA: TGCAGCGTTGCGGGAGGGGTAGTCTACGAGCAGTACTTC.

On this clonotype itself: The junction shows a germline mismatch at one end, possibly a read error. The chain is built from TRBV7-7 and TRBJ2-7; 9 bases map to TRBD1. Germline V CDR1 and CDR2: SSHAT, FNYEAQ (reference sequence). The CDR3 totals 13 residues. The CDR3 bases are TGTGCTAGCAGCCCAGGACAGGGGCCCGAGCAGTACTTC. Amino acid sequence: CASSPGQGPEQYF.

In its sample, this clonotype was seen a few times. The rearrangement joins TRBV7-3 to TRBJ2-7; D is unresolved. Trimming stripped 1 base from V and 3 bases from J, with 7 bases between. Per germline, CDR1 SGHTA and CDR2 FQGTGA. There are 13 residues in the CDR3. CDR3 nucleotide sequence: TGTGCCAGCAGCTTAAGCCCCTTCTACGAGCAGTACTTC. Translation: CASSLSPFYEQYF.

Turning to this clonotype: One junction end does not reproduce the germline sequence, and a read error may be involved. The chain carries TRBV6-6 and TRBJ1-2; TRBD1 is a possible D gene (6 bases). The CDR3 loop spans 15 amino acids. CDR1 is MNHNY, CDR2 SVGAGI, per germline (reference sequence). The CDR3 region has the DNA TGTGCCAGCAGTTCCCGGGACACCTCTAACTATGGCTACAACTTC. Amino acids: CASSSRDTSNYGYNF.

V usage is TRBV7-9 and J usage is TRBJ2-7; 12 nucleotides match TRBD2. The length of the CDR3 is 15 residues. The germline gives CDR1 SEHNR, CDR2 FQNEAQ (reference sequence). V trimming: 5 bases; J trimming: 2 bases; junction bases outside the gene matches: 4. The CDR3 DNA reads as TGTGCCAGCAGCCTGACTAGCGGGAGTGCCTACGAGCAGTACTTC. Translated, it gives CASSLTSGSAYEQYF.

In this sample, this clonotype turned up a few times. Here the CDR3 DNA reads TGCAGTGCTAGAGACATCGACGGCAGCTATGGCTACACCTTC. Protein sequence: CSARDIDGSYGYTF. This sequence joins TRBV20-1 and TRBJ1-2; D call uncertain. The CDR3 runs 14 residues. V lost 0 bases, J lost 4 bases, and 12 bases lay in between. The germline gives CDR1 DFQATT, CDR2 SNEGSKA (reference sequence).

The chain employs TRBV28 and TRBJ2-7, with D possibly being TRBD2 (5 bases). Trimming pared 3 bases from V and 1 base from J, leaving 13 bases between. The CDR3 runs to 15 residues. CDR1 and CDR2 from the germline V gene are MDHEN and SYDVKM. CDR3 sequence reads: CASSFRPRRSYEQYF. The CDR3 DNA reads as TGTGCCAGCAGTTTTCGACCAAGGAGGTCCTACGAGCAGTACTTC. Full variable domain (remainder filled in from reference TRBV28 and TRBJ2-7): DVKVTQSSRYLVKRTGEKVFLECVQDMDHENMFWYRQDPGLGLRLIYFSYDVKMKEKGDIPEGYSVSREKKERFSLILESASTNQTSMYLCASSFRPRRSYEQYFGPGTRLTVT.

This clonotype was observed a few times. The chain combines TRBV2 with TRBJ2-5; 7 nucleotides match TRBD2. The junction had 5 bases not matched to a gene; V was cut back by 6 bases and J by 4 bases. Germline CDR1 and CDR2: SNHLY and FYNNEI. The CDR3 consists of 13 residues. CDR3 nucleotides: TGTGCCAGCAGGGGGGACTATTTAGAGACCCAGTACTTC. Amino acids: CASRGDYLETQYF.

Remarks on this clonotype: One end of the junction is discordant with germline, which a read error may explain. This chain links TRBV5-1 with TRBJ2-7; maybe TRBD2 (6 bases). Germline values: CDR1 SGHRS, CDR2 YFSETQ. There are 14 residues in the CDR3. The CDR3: CTSSLAGLTYEQYF. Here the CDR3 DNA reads TGCACCAGCAGCTTGGCCGGACTAACCTACGAGCAGTACTTC.

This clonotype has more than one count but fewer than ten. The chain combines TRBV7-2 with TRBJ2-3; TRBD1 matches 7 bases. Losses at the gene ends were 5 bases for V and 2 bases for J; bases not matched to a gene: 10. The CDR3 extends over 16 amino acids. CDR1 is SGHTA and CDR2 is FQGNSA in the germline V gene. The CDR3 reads CASSEGQTLITDTQYF. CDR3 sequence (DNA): TGTGCCAGCAGCGAGGGACAGACATTAATCACAGATACGCAGTATTTT.